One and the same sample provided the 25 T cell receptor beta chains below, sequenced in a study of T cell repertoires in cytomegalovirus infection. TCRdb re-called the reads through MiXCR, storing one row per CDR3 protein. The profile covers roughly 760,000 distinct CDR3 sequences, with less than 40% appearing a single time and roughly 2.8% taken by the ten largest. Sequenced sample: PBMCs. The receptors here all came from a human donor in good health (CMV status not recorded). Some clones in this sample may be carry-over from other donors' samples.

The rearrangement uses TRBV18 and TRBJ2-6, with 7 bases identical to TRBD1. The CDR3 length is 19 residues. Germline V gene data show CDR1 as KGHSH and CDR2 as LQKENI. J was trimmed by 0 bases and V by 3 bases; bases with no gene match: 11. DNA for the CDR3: TGTGCCAGCTCACCGCTCGGGACAGCACCAGTCTCTGGGGCCAACGTCCTGACTTTC. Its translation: CASSPLGTAPVSGANVLTF. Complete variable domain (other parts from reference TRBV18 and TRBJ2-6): NAGVMQNPRHLVRRRGQEARLRCSPMKGHSHVYWYRQLPEEGLKFMVYLQKENIIDESGMPKERFSAEFPKEGPSILRIQQVVRGDSAAYFCASSPLGTAPVSGANVLTFGAGSRLTVL.

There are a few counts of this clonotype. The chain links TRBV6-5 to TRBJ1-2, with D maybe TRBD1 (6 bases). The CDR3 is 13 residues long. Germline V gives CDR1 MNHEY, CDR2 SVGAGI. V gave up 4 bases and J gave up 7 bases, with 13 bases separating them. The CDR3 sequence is CASSSGTYFGYTF. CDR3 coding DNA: TGTGCCAGCAGTTCCGGGACATATTTTGGCTACACCTTC.

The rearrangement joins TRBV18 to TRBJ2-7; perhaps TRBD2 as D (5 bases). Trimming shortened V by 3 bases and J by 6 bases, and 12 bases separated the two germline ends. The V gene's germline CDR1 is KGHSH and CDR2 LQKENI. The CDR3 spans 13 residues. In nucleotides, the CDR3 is TGTGCCAGCTCACCTTCGGACTTAGCCGAGCAGTACTTC. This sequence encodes CASSPSDLAEQYF. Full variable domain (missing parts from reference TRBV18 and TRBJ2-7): NAGVMQNPRHLVRRRGQEARLRCSPMKGHSHVYWYRQLPEEGLKFMVYLQKENIIDESGMPKERFSAEFPKEGPSILRIQQVVRGDSAAYFCASSPSDLAEQYFGPGTRLTVT.

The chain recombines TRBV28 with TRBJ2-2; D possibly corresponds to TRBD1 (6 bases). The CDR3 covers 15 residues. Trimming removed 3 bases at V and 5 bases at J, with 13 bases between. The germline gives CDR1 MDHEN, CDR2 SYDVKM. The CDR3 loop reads CASSFGGQGTGELFF. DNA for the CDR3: TGTGCCAGCAGTTTTGGGGGCCAGGGAACCGGGGAGCTGTTTTTT. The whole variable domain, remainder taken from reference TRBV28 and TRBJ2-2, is DVKVTQSSRYLVKRTGEKVFLECVQDMDHENMFWYRQDPGLGLRLIYFSYDVKMKEKGDIPEGYSVSREKKERFSLILESASTNQTSMYLCASSFGGQGTGELFFGEGSRLTVL.

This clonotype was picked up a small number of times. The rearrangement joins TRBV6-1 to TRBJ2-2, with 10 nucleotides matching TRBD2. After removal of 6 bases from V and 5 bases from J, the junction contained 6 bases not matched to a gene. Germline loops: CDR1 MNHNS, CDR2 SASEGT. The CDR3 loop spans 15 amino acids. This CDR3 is CASRKAGGPTGELFF. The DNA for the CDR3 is TGTGCCAGCAGGAAAGCGGGAGGGCCTACCGGGGAGCTGTTTTTT.

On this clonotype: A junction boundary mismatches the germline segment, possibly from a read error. The CDR3 protein is CATSSRNEPVF. The CDR3 DNA follows: TGTGCCACCAGTAGTCGTAATGAGCCGGTCTTC. The chain employs TRBV24-1 and TRBJ2-1; no firm D call. The V gene's germline CDR1 is KGHDR and CDR2 SFDVKD. This CDR3 comprises 11 residues.

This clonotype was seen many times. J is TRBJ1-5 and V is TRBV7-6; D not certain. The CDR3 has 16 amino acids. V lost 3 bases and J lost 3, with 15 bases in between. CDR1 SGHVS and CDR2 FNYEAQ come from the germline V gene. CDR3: CASSLARTPNNQPQHF. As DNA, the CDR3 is TGTGCCAGCAGCTTGGCGAGGACGCCCAACAATCAGCCCCAGCATTTT.

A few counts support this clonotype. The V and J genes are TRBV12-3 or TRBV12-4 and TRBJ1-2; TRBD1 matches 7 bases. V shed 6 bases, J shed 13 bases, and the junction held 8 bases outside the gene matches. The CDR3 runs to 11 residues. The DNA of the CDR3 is TGTGCCAGCAGCCTACGACAGGGTCCCACCTTC. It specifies CASSLRQGPTF.

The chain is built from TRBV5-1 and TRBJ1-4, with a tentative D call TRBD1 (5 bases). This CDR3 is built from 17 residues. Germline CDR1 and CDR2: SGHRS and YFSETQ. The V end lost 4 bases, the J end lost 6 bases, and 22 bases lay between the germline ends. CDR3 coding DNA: TGCGCCAGCAGCCGGGCGGGACCTCATGAGGGATATGAAAAACTGTTTTTT. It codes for CASSRAGPHEGYEKLFF.

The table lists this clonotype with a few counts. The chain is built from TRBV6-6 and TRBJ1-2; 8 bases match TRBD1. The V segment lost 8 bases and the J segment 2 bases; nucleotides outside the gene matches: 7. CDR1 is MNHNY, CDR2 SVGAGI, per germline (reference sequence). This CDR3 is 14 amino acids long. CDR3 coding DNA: TGTGCCAGCCTGGGGGCAGGGGGCAACTATGGCTACACCTTC. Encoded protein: CASLGAGGNYGYTF.

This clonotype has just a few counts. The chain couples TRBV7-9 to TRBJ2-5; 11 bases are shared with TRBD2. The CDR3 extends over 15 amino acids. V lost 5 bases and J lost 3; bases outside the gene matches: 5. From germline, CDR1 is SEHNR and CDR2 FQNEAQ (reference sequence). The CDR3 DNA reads TGTGCCAGCAGCCTACTAGCGGGAGCGGAAGAGACCCAGTACTTC. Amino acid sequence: CASSLLAGAEETQYF.

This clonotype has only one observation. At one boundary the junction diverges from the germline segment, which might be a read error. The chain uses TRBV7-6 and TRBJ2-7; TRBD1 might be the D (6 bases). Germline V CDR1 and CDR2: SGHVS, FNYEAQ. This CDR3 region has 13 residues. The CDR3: CASSLGDTYEKSF. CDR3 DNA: TGTGCCAGCAGCTTGGGGGACACCTACGAGAAGTCCTTC.

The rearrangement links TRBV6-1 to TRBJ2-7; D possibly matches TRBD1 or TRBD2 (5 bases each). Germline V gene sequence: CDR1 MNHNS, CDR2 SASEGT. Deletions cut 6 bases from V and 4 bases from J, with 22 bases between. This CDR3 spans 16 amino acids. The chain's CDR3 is CASRTGTANSPYEQYF. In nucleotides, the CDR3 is TGTGCCAGCAGGACGGGGACGGCGAATTCTCCGTACGAGCAGTACTTC.

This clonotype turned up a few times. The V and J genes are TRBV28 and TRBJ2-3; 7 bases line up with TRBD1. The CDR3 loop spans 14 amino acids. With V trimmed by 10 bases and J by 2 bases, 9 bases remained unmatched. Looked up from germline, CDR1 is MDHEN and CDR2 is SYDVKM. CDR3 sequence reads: CATWTGGTTDTQYF. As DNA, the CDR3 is TGTGCCACCTGGACAGGCGGAACCACAGATACGCAGTATTTT.

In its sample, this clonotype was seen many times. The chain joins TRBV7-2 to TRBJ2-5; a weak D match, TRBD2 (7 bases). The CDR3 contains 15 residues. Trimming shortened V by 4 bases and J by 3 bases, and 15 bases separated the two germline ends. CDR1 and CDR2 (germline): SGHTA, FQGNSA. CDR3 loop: CASSWQGRVEETQYF. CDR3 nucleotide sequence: TGTGCCAGCAGCTGGCAGGGGAGGGTCGAAGAGACCCAGTACTTC.

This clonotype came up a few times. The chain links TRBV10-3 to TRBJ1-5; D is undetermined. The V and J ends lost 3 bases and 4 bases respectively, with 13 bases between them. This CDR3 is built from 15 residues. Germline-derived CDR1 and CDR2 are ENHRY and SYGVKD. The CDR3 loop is CAISDVQRPNQPQHF. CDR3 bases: TGTGCCATCAGTGACGTACAGAGACCTAATCAGCCCCAGCATTTT.

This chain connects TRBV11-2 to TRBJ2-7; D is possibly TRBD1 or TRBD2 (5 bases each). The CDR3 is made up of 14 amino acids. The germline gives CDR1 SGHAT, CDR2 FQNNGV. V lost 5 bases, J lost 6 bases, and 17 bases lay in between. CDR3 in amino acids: CASSPGGTWGEQYF. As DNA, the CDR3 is TGTGCCAGCAGCCCCGGTGGGACGTGGGGCGAGCAGTACTTC.

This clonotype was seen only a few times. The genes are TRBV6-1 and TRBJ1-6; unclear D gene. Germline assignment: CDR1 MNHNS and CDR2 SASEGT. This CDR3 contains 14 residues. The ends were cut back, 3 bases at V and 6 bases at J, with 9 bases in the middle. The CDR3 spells CASSDEDPNSPLHF. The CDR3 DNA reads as TGTGCCAGCAGTGATGAGGATCCTAATTCACCCCTCCACTTT.

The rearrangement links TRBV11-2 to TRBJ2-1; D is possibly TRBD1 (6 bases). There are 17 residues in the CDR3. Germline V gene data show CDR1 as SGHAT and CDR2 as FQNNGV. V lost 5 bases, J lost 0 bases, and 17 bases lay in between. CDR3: CASSPPTGESSYNEQFF. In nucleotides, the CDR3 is TGTGCCAGCAGCCCGCCGACAGGCGAAAGCTCCTACAATGAGCAGTTCTTC.

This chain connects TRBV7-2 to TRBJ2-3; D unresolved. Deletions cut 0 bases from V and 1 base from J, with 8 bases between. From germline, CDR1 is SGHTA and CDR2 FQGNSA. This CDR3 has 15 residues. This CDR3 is CASSLAVSRTDTQYF. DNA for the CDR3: TGTGCCAGCAGCTTAGCGGTCAGCCGCACAGATACGCAGTATTTT.

The CDR3 protein is CATRGGTSGIAKNIQYF. In DNA form, the CDR3 reads TGTGCCACCAGGGGCGGGACTAGCGGAATAGCCAAAAACATTCAGTACTTC. The chain uses TRBV15 and TRBJ2-4, with 11 bases matching TRBD2. The V gene's germline CDR1 is LNHNV and CDR2 YYDKDF (reference sequence). V lost 6 bases, J lost 0 bases, and 7 bases stayed unmatched. This CDR3 region has 17 residues.

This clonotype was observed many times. CDR3 protein: CASSRDRVEYF. The DNA of the CDR3 is TGTGCCAGCAGTCGAGACAGGGTCGAGTACTTC. The genes are TRBV6-1 and TRBJ2-7; 7 positions agree with TRBD1. The CDR3 is made up of 11 amino acids. V was pared by 5 bases and J by 11 bases, with 6 bases of the junction left unmatched. Germline CDR1 and CDR2: MNHNS and SASEGT.

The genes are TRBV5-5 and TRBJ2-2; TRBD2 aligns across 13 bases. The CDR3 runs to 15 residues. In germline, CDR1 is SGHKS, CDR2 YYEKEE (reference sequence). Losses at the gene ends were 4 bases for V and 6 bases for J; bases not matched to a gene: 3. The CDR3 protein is CASSRGLAGAGELFF. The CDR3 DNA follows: TGTGCCAGCAGCCGAGGACTAGCGGGGGCCGGGGAGCTGTTTTTT.

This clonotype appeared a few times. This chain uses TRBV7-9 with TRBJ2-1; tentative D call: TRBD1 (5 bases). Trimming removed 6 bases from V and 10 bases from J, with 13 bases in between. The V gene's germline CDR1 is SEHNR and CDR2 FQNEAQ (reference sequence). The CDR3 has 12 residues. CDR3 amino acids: CASSSKGWEQFF. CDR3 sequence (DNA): TGTGCCAGCAGTTCCAAGGGGTGGGAGCAGTTCTTC.

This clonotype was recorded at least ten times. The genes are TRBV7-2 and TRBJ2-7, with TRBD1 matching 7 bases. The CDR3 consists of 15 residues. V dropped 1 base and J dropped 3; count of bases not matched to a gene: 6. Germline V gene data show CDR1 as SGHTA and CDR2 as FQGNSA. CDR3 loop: CASSLETGFVYEQYF. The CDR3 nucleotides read TGTGCCAGCAGCTTAGAGACAGGGTTCGTCTACGAGCAGTACTTC.